This TCR beta chain originates from a study of blood T cell repertoires in COVID-19. Whole-study context: Samples came from the United States, Italy and Spain, spanning acute and convalescent COVID-19.

Participants spanned ages about 18 to 95 years and resided in roughly 22 US areas. Authors' data handling: The authors estimated nucleated cell counts from reference gene primer amplification. Clones were read by immunoSEQ multiplex PCR, and TCRdb kept only the in-frame ones, dropping some. D and trimming were read from the DNA, whereas the V and J calls and clone size are those reported in that table. The sample carries approximately 390,000 clones, roughly 88% recorded once. The TCR originated in a woman aged 40 to 50 with acute COVID-19. The specimen was PBMCs or T cells enriched from blood (not recorded which).

CDR3 nucleotides: TGTGCCAGCAACTTCCAGGGGGATAGGGACACTGAAGCTTTCTTT. Translating it yields CASNFQGDRDTEAFF. This rearrangement joins TRBV6-5 to TRBJ1-1; 7 bases line up with TRBD1. Unmatched junction bases numbered 11, after V lost 7 bases and J lost 3 bases. The germline CDR1 and CDR2 sequences are MNHEY and SVGAGI. The CDR3 is made up of 15 amino acids.